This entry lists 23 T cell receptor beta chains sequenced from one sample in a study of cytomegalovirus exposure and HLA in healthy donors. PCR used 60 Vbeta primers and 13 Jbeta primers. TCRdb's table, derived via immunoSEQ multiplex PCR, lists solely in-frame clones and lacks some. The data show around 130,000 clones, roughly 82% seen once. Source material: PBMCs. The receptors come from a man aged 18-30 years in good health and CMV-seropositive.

The CDR3 here is CASSVGLAGISYNEQFF. CDR3 nucleotides: TGTGCCAGTAGCGTCGGACTAGCGGGGATCTCCTACAATGAGCAGTTCTTC. The V gene is TRBV19, the J gene TRBJ2-1; TRBD2 aligns across 12 bases. Trimming cost V 6 bases and J 0 bases; bases outside gene matches: 6. The CDR3 has 17 residues. CDR1 and CDR2 from the germline V gene are LNHDA and SQIVND (reference sequence).

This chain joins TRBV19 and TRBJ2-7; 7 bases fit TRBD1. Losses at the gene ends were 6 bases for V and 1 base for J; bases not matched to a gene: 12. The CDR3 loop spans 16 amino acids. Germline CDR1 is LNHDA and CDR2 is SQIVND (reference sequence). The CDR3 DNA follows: TGTGCCAGTAGCTTGCGGCCGGGACAGCATTCCTACGAGCAGTACTTC. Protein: CASSLRPGQHSYEQYF.

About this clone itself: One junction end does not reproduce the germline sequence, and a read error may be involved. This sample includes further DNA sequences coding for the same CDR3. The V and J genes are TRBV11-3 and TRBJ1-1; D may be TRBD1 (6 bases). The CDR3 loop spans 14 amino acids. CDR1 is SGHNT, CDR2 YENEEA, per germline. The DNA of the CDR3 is TGTGCCAGCAGCCTAGATGGACAGCAGACTGAAGCTTTCTTT. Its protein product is CASSLDGQQTEAFF.

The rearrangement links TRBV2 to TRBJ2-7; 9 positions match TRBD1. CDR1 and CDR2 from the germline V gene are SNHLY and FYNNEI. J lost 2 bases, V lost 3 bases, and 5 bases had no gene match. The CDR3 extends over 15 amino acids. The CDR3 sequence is CASSDAGTGTYEQYF. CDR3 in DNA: TGTGCCAGCAGTGACGCCGGGACAGGGACCTACGAGCAGTACTTC.

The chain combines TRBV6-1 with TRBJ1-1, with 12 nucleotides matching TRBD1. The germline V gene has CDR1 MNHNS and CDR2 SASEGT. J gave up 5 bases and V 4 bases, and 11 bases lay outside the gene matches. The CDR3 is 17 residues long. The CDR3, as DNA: TGTGCCAGCAGTGTAGCAGGGACAGGGGGCGTATGGACTGAAGCTTTCTTT. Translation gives CASSVAGTGGVWTEAFF.

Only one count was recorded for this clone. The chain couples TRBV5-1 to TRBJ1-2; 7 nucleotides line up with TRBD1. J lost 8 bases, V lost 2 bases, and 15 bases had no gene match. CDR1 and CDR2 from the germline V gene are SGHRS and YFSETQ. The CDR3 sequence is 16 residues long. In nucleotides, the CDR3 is TGCGCCAGCAGCTTCACCATCACCGACAGGGTTGGGGGCTACACCTTC. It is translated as CASSFTITDRVGGYTF.

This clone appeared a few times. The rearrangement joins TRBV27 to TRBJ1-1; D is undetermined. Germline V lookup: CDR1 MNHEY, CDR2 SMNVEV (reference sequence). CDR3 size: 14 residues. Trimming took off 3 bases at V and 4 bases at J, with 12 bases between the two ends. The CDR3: CASSLYAGFTEAFF. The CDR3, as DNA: TGTGCCAGCAGTTTGTATGCGGGGTTCACTGAAGCTTTCTTT.

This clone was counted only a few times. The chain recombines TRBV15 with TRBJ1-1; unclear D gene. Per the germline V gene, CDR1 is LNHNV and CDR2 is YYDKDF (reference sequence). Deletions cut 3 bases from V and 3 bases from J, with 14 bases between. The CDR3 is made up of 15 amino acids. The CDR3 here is CATSSDGEEDTEAFF. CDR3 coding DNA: TGTGCCACCAGCAGCGACGGGGAAGAGGACACTGAAGCTTTCTTT.

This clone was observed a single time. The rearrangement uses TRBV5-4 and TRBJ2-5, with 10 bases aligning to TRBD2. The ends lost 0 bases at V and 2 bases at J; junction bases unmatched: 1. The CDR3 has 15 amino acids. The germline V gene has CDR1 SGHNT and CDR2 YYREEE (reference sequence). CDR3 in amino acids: CASSLGTSGQETQYF. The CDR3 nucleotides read TGTGCCAGCAGCTTGGGGACTAGCGGACAAGAGACCCAGTACTTC.

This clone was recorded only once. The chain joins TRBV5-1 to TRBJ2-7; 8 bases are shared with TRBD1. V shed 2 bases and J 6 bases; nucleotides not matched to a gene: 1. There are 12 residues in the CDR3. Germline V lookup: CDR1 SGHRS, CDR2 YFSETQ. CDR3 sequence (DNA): TGCGCCAGCAGCTTTCAGGGGGCCGAGCAGTACTTC. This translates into CASSFQGAEQYF.

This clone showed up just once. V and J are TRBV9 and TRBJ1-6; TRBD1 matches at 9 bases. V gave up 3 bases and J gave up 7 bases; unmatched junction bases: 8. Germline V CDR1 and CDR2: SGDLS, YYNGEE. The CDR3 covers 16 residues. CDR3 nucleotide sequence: TGTGCCAGCAGCGAACCGGGACAGGGATCCAATTCACCCCTCCACTTT. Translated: CASSEPGQGSNSPLHF.

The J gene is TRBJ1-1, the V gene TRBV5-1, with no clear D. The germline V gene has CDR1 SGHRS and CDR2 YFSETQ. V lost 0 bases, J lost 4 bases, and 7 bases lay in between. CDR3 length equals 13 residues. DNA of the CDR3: TGCGCCAGCAGCTTGGAGCAATTCACTGAAGCTTTCTTT. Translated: CASSLEQFTEAFF.

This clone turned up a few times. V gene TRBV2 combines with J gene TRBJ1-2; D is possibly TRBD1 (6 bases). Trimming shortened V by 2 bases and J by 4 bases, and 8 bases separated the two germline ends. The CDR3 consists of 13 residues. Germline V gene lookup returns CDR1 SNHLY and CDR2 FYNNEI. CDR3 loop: CASSERQVYGYTF. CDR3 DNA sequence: TGTGCCAGCAGTGAAAGACAGGTCTATGGCTACACCTTC. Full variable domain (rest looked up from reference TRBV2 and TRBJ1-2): EPEVTQTPSHQVTQMGQEVILRCVPISNHLYFYWYRQILGQKVEFLVSFYNNEISEKSEIFDDQFSVERPDGSNFTLKIRSTKLEDSAMYFCASSERQVYGYTFGSGTRLTVV.

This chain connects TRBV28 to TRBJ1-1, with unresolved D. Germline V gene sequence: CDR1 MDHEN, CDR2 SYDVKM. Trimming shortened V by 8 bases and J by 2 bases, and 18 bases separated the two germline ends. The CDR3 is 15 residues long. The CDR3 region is CASPAGSGVNTEAFF. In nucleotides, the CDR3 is TGTGCCAGCCCCGCGGGATCGGGAGTTAACACTGAAGCTTTCTTT.

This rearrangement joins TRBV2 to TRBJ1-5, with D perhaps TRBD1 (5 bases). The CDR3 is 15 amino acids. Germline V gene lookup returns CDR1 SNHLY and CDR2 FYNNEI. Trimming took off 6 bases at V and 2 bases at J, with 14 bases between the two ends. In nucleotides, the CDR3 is TGTGCCAGCAGCACGGACGGACAAGGCAATCAGCCCCAGCATTTT. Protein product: CASSTDGQGNQPQHF. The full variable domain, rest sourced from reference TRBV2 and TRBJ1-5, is EPEVTQTPSHQVTQMGQEVILRCVPISNHLYFYWYRQILGQKVEFLVSFYNNEISEKSEIFDDQFSVERPDGSNFTLKIRSTKLEDSAMYFCASSTDGQGNQPQHFGDGTRLSIL.

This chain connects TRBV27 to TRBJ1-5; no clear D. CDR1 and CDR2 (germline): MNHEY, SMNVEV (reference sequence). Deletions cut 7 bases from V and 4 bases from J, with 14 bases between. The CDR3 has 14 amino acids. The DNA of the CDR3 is TGTGCCAGCAACCCGAGGTCGGGTAATCAGCCCCAGCATTTT. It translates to CASNPRSGNQPQHF.

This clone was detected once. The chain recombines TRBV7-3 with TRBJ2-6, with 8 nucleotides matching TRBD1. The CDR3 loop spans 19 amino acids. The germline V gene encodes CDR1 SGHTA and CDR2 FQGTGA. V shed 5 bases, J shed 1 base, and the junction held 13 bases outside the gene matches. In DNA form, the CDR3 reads TGTGCCAGCAGCACCCCCTCGGGACAGGTACCTTCTGGGGCCAACGTCCTGACTTTC. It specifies CASSTPSGQVPSGANVLTF.

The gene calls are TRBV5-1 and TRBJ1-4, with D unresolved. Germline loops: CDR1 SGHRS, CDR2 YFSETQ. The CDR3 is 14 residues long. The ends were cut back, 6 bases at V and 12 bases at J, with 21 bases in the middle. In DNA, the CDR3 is TGCGCCAGCAACCCCGACCCCCAGGTGATGCAACTGTTTTTT. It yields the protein CASNPDPQVMQLFF.

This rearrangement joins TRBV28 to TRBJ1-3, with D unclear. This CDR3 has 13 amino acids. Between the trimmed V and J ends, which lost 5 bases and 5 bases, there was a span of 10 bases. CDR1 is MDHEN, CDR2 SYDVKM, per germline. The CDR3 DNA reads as TGTGCCAGCAGTGAGGGAGGGAGAAACACCATATATTTT. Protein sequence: CASSEGGRNTIYF.

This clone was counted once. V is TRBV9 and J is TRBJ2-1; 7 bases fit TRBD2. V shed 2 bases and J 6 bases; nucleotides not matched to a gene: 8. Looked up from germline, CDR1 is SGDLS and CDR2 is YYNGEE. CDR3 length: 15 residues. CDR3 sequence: CASSVKVAGRNEQFF. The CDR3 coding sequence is TGTGCCAGCAGCGTCAAAGTAGCGGGTCGCAATGAGCAGTTCTTC.

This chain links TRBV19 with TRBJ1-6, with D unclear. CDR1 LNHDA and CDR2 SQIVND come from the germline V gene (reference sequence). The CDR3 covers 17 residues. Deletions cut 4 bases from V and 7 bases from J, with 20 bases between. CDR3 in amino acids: CASSRRAEAMRNSPLHF. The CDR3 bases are TGTGCCAGTAGTAGGAGAGCAGAGGCCATGCGGAATTCACCCCTCCACTTT.

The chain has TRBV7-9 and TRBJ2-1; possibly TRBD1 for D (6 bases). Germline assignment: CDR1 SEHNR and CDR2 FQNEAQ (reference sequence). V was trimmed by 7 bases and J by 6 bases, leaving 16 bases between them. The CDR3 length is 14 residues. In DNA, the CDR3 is TGTGCCAGCACCTCCGGGACATCTTCCAATGAGCAGTTCTTC. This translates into CASTSGTSSNEQFF.

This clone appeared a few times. CDR3 residues: CASSLDYTGTGDYEQYF. As DNA, the CDR3 is TGCGCCAGCAGCTTGGACTATACCGGGACAGGAGACTACGAGCAGTACTTC. The gene calls are TRBV5-1 and TRBJ2-7; 8 bases agree with TRBD1. There are 17 residues in the CDR3. CDR1 and CDR2 (germline): SGHRS, YFSETQ. V shed 0 bases and J 3 bases; nucleotides not matched to a gene: 11.